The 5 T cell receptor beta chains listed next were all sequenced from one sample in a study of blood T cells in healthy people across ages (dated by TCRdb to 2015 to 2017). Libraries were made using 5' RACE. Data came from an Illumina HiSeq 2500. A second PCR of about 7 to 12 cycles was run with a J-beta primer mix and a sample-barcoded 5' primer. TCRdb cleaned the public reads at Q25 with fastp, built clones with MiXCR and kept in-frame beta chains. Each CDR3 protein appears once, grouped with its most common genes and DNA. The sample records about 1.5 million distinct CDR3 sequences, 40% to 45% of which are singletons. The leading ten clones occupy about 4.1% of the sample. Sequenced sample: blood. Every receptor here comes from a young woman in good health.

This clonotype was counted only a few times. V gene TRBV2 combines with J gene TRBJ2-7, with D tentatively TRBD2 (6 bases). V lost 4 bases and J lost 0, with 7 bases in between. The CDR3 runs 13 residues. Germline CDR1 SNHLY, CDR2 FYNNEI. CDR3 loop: CASSGTNSYEQYF. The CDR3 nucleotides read TGTGCCAGCAGTGGGACTAACTCCTACGAGCAGTACTTC.

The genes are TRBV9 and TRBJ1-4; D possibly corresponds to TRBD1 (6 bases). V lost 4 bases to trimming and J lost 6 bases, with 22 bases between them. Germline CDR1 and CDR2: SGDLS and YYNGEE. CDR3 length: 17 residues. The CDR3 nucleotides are TGTGCCAGCAGCCCACGGGGGACTGACAGGAGCTATGAAAAACTGTTTTTT. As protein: CASSPRGTDRSYEKLFF.

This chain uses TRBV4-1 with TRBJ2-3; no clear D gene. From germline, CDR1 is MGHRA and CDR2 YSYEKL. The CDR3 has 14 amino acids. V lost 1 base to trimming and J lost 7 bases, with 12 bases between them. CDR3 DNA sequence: TGCGCCAGCAGCCAAGTAGGACCGGGTAATACGCAGTATTTT. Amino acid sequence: CASSQVGPGNTQYF.

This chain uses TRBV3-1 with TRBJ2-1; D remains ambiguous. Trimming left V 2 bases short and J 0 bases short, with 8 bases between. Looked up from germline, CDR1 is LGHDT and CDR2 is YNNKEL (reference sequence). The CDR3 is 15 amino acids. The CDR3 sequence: CASSQRPVSYNEQFF. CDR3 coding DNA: TGTGCCAGCAGCCAACGGCCTGTCTCCTACAATGAGCAGTTCTTC.

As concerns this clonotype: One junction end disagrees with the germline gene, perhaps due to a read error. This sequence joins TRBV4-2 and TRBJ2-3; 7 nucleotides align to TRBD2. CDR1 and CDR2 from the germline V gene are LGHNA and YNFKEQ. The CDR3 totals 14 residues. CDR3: CAGRNFIAGDTQYF. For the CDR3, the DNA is TGTGCCGGCAGGAACTTCATAGCGGGAGATACGCAGTATTTT.